This T cell receptor (beta chain) was profiled in a study of blood T cell repertoires in COVID-19. Overall study context: COVID-19 samples collected from the United States, Italy and Spain covered acute and convalescent phases. T cells, B-cell-depleted T cells, or PBMCs supplied cDNA or gDNA.

Trimming pared 1 base from V and 8 bases from J, leaving 11 bases between. Per the germline V gene, CDR1 is MGHDK and CDR2 is SYGVNS. This CDR3 is built from 14 residues. Authors' methods: From reference gene primer amplification, estimates of nucleated cell counts were derived. The repertoire was sequenced with immunoSEQ multiplex PCR; TCRdb's copy has only in-frame clones and lacks some. V and J calls and clone size are copied from that table; D and trimming were computed from the DNA. The sample contains over 35,000 clones, 80% to 90% of which appear only once. The sample taken for sequencing was peripheral blood. The TCR comes from a man aged 50 to 59 with acute or convalescent COVID-19. The chain couples TRBV25-1 to TRBJ2-2; D call uncertain. This CDR3 reads CASSESVGWGELFF. The CDR3 bases are TGTGCCAGCAGTGAATCGGTCGGTTGGGGGGAGCTGTTTTTT.